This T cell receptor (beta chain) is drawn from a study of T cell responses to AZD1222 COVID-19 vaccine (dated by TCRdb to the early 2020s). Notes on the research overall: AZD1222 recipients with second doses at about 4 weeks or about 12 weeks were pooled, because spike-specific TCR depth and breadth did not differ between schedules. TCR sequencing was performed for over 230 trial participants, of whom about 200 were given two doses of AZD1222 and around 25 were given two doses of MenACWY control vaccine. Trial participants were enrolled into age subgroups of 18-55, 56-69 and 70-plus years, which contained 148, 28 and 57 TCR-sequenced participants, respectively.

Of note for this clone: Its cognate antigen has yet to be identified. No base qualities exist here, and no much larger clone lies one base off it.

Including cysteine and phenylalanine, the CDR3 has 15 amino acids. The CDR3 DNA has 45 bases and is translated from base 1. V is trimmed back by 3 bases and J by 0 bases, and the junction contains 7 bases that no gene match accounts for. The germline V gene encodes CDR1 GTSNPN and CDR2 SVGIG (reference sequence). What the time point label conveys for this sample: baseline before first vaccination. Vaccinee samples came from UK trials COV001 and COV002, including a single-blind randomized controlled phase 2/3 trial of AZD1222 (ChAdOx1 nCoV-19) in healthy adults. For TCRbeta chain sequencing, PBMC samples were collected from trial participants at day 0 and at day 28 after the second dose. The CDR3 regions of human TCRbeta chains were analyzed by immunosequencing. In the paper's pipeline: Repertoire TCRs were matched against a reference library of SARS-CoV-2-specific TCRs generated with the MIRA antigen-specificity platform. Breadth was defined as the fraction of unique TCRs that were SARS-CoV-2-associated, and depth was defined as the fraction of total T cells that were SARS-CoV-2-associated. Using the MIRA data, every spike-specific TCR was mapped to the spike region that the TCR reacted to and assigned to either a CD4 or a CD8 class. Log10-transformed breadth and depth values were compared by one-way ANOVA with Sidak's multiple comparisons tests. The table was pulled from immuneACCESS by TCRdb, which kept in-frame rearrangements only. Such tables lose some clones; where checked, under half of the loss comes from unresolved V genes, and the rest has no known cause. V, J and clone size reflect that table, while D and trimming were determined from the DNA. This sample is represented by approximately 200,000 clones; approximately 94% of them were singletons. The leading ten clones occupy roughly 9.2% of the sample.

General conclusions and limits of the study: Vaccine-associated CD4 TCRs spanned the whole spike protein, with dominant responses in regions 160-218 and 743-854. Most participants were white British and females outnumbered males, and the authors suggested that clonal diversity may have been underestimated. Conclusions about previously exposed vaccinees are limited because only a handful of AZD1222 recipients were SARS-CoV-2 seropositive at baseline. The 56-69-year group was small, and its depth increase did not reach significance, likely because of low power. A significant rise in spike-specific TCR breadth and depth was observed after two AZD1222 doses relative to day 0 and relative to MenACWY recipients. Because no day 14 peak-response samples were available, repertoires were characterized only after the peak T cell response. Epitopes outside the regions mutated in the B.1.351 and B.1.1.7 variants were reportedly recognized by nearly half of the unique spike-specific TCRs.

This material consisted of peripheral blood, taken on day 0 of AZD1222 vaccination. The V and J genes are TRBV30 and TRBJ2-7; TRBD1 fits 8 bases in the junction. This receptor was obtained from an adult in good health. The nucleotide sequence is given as TGTGCCTGGAGGGAGACAGGGGTTGGCTCCTACGAGCAGTACTTC. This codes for CAWRETGVGSYEQYF.